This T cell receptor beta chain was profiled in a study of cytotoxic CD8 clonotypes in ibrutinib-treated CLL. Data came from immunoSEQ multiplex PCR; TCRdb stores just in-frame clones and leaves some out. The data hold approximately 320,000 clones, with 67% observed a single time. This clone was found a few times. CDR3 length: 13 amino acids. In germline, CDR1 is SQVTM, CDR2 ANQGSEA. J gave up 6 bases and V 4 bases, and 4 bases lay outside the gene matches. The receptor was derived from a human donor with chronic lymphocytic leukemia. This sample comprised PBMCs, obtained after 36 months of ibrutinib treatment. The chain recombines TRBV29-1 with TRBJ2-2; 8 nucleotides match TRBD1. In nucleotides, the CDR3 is TGCAGCGTTGCCGACAGGGGCGCCGGGGAGCTGTTTTTT. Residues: CSVADRGAGELFF.